These 3 T cell receptor beta chains came from one sample sequenced in a study of shared clonotypes between healthy human individuals. Profiled with immunoSEQ multiplex PCR; TCRdb holds only in-frame clones, not every one. In the table there are 1,500,000 or so clones, roughly 95% of which are singletons. Sequenced input: naive CD4+ T cells sorted from blood. This sample's subset: CD45RA+ positively selected. Receptors were obtained from a man aged 30 to 39 in good health.

The genes are TRBV5-1 and TRBJ2-1; D gene ambiguous. From germline, CDR1 is SGHRS and CDR2 YFSETQ. V lost 0 bases and J lost 5, with 9 bases in between. This CDR3 contains 14 residues. CDR3 coding DNA: TGCGCCAGCAGCTTGGAGGCTTCCAACAATGAGCAGTTCTTC. As protein: CASSLEASNNEQFF.

This sequence joins TRBV6-1 and TRBJ1-5, with D possibly TRBD1 on 6 matching bases. Per the germline V gene, CDR1 is MNHNS and CDR2 is SASEGT. Trimming removed 7 bases from V and 7 bases from J, with 14 bases in between. This CDR3 spans 13 amino acids. CDR3 region: CASTVQGEQPQHF. The CDR3 nucleotides are TGTGCCAGCACTGTACAGGGTGAGCAGCCCCAGCATTTT.

The chain recombines TRBV25-1 with TRBJ1-1; 8 bases are shared with TRBD1. V dropped 3 bases and J dropped 6; count of bases not matched to a gene: 6. The CDR3 consists of 14 residues. CDR1 is MGHDK, CDR2 SYGVNS, per germline. CDR3 region: CASSDPSTGAEAFF. CDR3 nucleotides: TGTGCCAGCAGTGACCCCTCGACAGGGGCTGAAGCTTTCTTT.